One sample yielded the 23 T cell receptor beta chains listed below, sequenced in a study. The TRBV12-4/TRBJ1-2 clonotypes were amplified using barcode primers with ligated adaptors. MiXCR was run by TCRdb on the multiplex PCR reads, yielding one entry per CDR3 protein. Here the sample spans about 2,700 distinct CDR3 sequences, approximately 5% being singletons. The specimen sequenced was naive CD4+ T cells sorted from blood. Described subset: naive CD4+ T cells, CD4+CD45RA+CD25-. These receptors came from a female donor with breast cancer.

This clonotype is deemed medium-sized (0.01 to 0.1%). The V call is TRBV12-3 or TRBV12-4, the J call TRBJ1-2; D is unresolved. This CDR3 contains 13 residues. Trimming stripped 3 bases from V and 0 bases from J, with 5 bases between. CDR3 region: CASSLDPNYGYTF. CDR3 DNA sequence: TGTGCCAGCAGTTTGGACCCTAACTATGGCTACACCTTC.

This clonotype ranks as medium-sized. The chain carries TRBV12-3 or TRBV12-4 and TRBJ1-2; unclear D gene. CDR3 length: 13 amino acids. V shed 3 bases and J shed 8 bases, with 13 bases lying between them. The CDR3 DNA reads as TGTGCCAGCAGTTTTCGGCCATCGAGAGGCTACACCTTC. It translates to CASSFRPSRGYTF.

By proportion, this clonotype is medium-sized. The V and J genes are TRBV12-3 or TRBV12-4 and TRBJ1-2; 7 nucleotides align to TRBD1. The length of the CDR3 is 13 residues. The V and J ends lost 6 bases and 8 bases, in that order; junction bases with no gene match: 9. Here the CDR3 DNA reads TGTGCCAGCAGCTTGACAGGGATGGGCGGCTACACCTTC. Its protein is CASSLTGMGGYTF.

In its sample, this clonotype ranks as medium-sized. V is TRBV12-3 or TRBV12-4 and J is TRBJ1-2; D is unclear. The CDR3 runs to 13 residues. The ends were cut back, 2 bases at V and 4 bases at J, with 8 bases in the middle. CDR3 sequence reads: CASSLQEPYGYTF. For the CDR3, the DNA is TGTGCCAGCAGTTTACAGGAACCCTATGGCTACACCTTC.

Within the sample, this clonotype is medium-sized. This chain uses TRBV12-3 or TRBV12-4 with TRBJ1-2; D is uncertain. The CDR3 has 13 amino acids. V dropped 3 bases and J dropped 4 bases, with 9 bases sitting between them. The CDR3 here is CASSFSGSYGYTF. The CDR3 nucleotides read TGTGCCAGCAGTTTCTCCGGATCCTATGGCTACACCTTC.

This clonotype is labeled as medium-sized. The chain recombines TRBV12-3 or TRBV12-4 with TRBJ1-2; a possible D gene is TRBD1 (5 bases). The V and J ends lost 6 bases and 4 bases respectively, with 12 bases between them. The CDR3 runs to 13 residues. DNA of the CDR3: TGTGCCAGCAGAGTACAGGAGCTCTATGGCTACACCTTC. Translation: CASRVQELYGYTF.

This clonotype ranks as medium-sized. This chain joins TRBV12-3 or TRBV12-4 and TRBJ1-2; TRBD1 matches 9 bases. This CDR3 contains 15 residues. Germline trimming cut 5 bases from V and 8 bases from J; bases unmatched to any gene: 12. CDR3 in amino acids: CASSIRDRAILGYTF. DNA for the CDR3: TGTGCCAGCAGTATCCGGGACAGGGCCATTCTGGGCTACACCTTC.

In its sample, this clonotype is medium-sized. The chain carries TRBV12-3 or TRBV12-4 and TRBJ1-2; 9 bases line up with TRBD1. The CDR3 covers 14 residues. V shed 6 bases and J 8 bases; nucleotides not matched to a gene: 10. The CDR3 loop is CASSKDRGEGGYTF. DNA of the CDR3: TGTGCCAGCAGCAAGGACAGGGGCGAGGGAGGCTACACCTTC.

In this sample, this clonotype turned up many times. This chain connects TRBV12-3 or TRBV12-4 to TRBJ1-2; D ambiguous. V was shortened by 2 bases and J by 2 bases, with 12 bases between the two germline ends. This CDR3 is built from 15 residues. The CDR3 sequence: CASSLMSAPNYGYTF. The CDR3, as DNA: TGTGCCAGCAGTTTAATGTCAGCGCCGAACTATGGCTACACCTTC.

This clonotype is medium-sized within its sample. V is TRBV12-3 or TRBV12-4 and J is TRBJ1-2; tentative D call: TRBD1 (5 bases). CDR3 length: 17 residues. V lost 5 bases and J 4 bases, leaving 23 bases between the germline ends. The CDR3 here is CASSPRDSNSGGYGYTF. Here the CDR3 DNA reads TGTGCCAGCAGTCCCCGGGACTCAAATTCGGGTGGCTATGGCTACACCTTC.

This clonotype was observed at least ten times. The chain is built from TRBV12-3 or TRBV12-4 and TRBJ1-2; the D is unclear. The length of the CDR3 is 13 residues. V was clipped by 6 bases and J by 5 bases, with 13 bases between them. The CDR3 DNA is TGTGCCAGCAGCGGTATGCGGCAGTATGGCTACACCTTC. Encoded protein: CASSGMRQYGYTF.

Judged by abundance, this clonotype is medium-sized. The rearrangement uses TRBV12-3 or TRBV12-4 and TRBJ1-2, with D tentatively TRBD1 (5 bases). CDR3 size: 12 residues. The V and J ends lost 7 bases and 7 bases respectively, with 13 bases between them. This chain's CDR3 is CASKTGPIGYTF. The CDR3 DNA reads TGTGCCAGCAAAACAGGCCCTATTGGCTACACCTTC.

This clonotype rates as medium-sized (0.01 to 0.1%). The CDR3 spells CASSLAASVINYGYTF. CDR3 coding DNA: TGTGCCAGCAGTTTAGCCGCTTCGGTGATTAACTATGGCTACACCTTC. The chain uses TRBV12-3 or TRBV12-4 and TRBJ1-2; D unresolved. The CDR3 is made up of 16 amino acids. V was clipped by 0 bases and J by 1 base, with 12 bases between them.

This clonotype was seen at least ten times. The rearrangement uses TRBV12-3 or TRBV12-4 and TRBJ1-2; maybe TRBD1 (5 bases). This CDR3 contains 14 residues. Trimming stripped 5 bases from V and 4 bases from J, with 14 bases between. The CDR3 sequence is CASSVSGTLYGYTF. In DNA, the CDR3 is TGTGCCAGCAGTGTCTCGGGGACCCTCTATGGCTACACCTTC.

By share of the sample, this clonotype is medium-sized. This chain uses TRBV12-3 or TRBV12-4 with TRBJ1-2; D remains unclear. This CDR3 is 12 amino acids long. The V end was cut by 4 bases, the J end by 2 bases, with 5 bases between. The CDR3, as DNA: TGTGCCAGCAGTTACTCCAACTATGGCTACACCTTC. Translating it yields CASSYSNYGYTF.

In its sample, this clonotype is medium-sized. The V and J genes are TRBV12-3 or TRBV12-4 and TRBJ1-2, with unresolved D. Between the trimmed V and J ends, which lost 6 bases and 3 bases, there was a span of 11 bases. The CDR3 spans 13 residues. The CDR3 loop is CASSLAEDYGYTF. The CDR3 DNA reads TGTGCCAGCAGCCTAGCGGAAGACTATGGCTACACCTTC.

In this sample, this clonotype is medium-sized. This rearrangement joins TRBV12-3 or TRBV12-4 to TRBJ1-2; TRBD1 agrees at 10 bases. The ends lost 5 bases at V and 4 bases at J; junction bases unmatched: 10. The CDR3 is made up of 16 amino acids. The CDR3 DNA reads as TGTGCCAGCAGTCGGGACAGGGGAGGGTTGGGCTATGGCTACACCTTC. This codes for CASSRDRGGLGYGYTF.

This clonotype was observed at least ten times. The chain uses TRBV12-3 or TRBV12-4 and TRBJ1-2; a weak D match, TRBD1 (5 bases). Trimming took 6 bases from V and 7 from J, leaving 15 bases between them. CDR3 length equals 13 residues. The CDR3 loop reads CASSSSGTGGYTF. CDR3 bases: TGTGCCAGCAGCTCATCCGGGACGGGTGGCTACACCTTC.

This clonotype is medium-sized in the sample. This chain connects TRBV12-3 or TRBV12-4 to TRBJ1-2, with a weak D call TRBD1 (5 bases). This CDR3 has 12 residues. Trimming left V 4 bases short and J 6 bases short, with 9 bases between. CDR3 sequence (DNA): TGTGCCAGCAGTTGGGGCCAGGATGGCTACACCTTC. It translates to CASSWGQDGYTF.

This clonotype is labeled as medium-sized. The V and J genes are TRBV12-3 or TRBV12-4 and TRBJ1-2, with D unresolved. Trimming cost V 5 bases and J 6 bases, with 13 bases left between them. The length of the CDR3 is 13 residues. The CDR3 is CASSETERDGYTF. The CDR3, as DNA: TGTGCCAGCAGTGAGACGGAGAGAGATGGCTACACCTTC.

In its sample, this clonotype ranks as medium-sized. The chain's CDR3 is CASSPRGTAFYGYTF. The CDR3 DNA reads TGTGCCAGCAGTCCCCGTGGGACAGCTTTCTATGGCTACACCTTC. The rearrangement uses TRBV12-3 or TRBV12-4 and TRBJ1-2, with 7 bases matching TRBD1. The J segment lost 4 bases and the V segment lost 5 bases, leaving 10 bases of the junction unmatched. The length of the CDR3 is 15 residues.

In its sample, this clonotype ranks as medium-sized. The CDR3 coding sequence is TGTGCCAGCAGTTTAGTTCGTGGAGGGGTCGGCTACACCTTC. It is translated as CASSLVRGGVGYTF. The V and J genes are TRBV12-3 or TRBV12-4 and TRBJ1-2; perhaps TRBD1 as D (5 bases). V was clipped by 1 base and J by 8 bases, with 14 bases between them. This CDR3 comprises 14 residues.

By sample fraction, this clonotype is large. The chain has TRBV12-3 or TRBV12-4 and TRBJ1-2; weak D call: TRBD1 (5 bases). V gave up 6 bases and J gave up 7 bases, with 21 bases separating them. The CDR3 runs 15 residues. The CDR3 DNA reads TGTGCCAGCAGCCCCTCAGGGTCTCGGGTCGGTGGCTACACCTTC. Amino acids: CASSPSGSRVGGYTF.